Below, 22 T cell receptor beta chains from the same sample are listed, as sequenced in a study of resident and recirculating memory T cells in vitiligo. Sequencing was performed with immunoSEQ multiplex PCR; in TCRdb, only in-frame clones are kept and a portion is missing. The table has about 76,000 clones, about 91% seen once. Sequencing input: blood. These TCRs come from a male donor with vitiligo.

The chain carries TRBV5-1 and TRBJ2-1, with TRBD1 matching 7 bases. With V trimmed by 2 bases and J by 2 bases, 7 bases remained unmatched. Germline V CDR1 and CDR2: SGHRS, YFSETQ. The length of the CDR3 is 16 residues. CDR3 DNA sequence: TGCGCCAGCAGCTTCAGCTGGGGGACAGCCTACAATGAGCAGTTCTTC. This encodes CASSFSWGTAYNEQFF.

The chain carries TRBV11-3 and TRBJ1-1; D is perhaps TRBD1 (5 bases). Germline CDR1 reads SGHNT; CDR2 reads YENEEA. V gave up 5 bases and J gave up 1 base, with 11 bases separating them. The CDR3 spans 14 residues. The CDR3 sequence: CASSRHRRNTEAFF. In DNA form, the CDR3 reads TGTGCCAGCAGCAGACACAGGAGGAACACTGAAGCTTTCTTT.

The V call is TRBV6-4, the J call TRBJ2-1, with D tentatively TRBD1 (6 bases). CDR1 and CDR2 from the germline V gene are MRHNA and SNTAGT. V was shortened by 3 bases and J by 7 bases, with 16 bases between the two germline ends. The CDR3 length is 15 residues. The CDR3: CASSEFLGASNEQFF. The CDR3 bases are TGTGCCAGCAGTGAATTTCTGGGGGCTTCGAATGAGCAGTTCTTC.

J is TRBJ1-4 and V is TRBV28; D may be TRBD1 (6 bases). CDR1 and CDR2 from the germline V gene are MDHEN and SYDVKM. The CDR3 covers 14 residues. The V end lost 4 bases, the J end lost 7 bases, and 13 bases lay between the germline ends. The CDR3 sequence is CASSSTGSSEKLFF. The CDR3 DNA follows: TGTGCCAGCAGTTCGACAGGCTCGAGTGAAAAACTGTTTTTT.

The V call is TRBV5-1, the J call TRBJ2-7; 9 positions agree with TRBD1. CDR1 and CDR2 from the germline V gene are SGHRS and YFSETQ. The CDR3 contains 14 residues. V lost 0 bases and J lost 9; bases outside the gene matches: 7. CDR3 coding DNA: TGCGCCAGCAGCTTGGTGGACAGGGGCCTCATGCAGTACTTC. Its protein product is CASSLVDRGLMQYF.

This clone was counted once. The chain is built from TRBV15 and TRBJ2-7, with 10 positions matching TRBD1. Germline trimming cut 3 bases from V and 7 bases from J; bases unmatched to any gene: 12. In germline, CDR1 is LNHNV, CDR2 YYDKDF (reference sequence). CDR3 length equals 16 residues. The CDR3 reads CATSRASTGGAREQYF. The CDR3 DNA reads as TGTGCCACCAGCAGGGCCTCGACAGGGGGCGCGCGGGAGCAGTACTTC.

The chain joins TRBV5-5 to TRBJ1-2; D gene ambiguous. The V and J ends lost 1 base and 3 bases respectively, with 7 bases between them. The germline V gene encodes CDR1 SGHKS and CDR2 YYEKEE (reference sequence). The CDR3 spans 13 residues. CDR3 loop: CASSLWGDYGYTF. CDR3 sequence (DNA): TGTGCCAGCAGCTTGTGGGGAGACTATGGCTACACCTTC.

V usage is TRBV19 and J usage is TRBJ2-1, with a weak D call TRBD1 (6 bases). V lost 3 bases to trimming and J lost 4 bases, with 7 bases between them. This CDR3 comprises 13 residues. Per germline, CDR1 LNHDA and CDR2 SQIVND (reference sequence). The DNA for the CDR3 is TGTGCCAGTAGTATGAGGGGGTACAATGAGCAGTTCTTC. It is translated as CASSMRGYNEQFF.

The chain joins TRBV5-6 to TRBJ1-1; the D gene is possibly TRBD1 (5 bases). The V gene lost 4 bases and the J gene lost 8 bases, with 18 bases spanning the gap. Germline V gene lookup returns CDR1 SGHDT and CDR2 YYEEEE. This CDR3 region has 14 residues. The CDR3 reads CASSPTIRGGEAFF. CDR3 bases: TGTGCCAGCAGCCCGACAATCCGCGGGGGGGAAGCTTTCTTT.

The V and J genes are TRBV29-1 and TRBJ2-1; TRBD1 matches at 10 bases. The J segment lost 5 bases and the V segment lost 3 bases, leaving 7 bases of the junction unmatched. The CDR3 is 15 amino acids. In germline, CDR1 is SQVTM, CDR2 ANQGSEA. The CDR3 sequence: CSVEDPGTGDNEQFF. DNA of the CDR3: TGCAGCGTTGAGGATCCCGGGACAGGGGACAATGAGCAGTTCTTC.

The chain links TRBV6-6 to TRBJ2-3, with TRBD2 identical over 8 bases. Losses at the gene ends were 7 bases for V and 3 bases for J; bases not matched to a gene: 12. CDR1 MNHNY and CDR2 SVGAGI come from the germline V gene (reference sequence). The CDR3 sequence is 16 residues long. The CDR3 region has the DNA TGTGCCAGCACCGGACTAGCAGCCCTAGGGACAGATACGCAGTATTTT. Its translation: CASTGLAALGTDTQYF.

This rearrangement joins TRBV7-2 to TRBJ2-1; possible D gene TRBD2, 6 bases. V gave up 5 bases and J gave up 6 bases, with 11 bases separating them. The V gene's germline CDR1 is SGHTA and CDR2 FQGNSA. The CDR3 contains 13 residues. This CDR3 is CASSLTRTNEQFF. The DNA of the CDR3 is TGTGCCAGCAGCCTGACTAGAACCAATGAGCAGTTCTTC.

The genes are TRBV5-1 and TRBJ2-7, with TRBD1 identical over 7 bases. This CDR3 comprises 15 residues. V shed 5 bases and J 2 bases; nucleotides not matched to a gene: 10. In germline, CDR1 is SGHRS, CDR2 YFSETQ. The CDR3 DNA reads TGCGCCAGCAGGGCTCGGGACAGTGTTACCTACGAGCAGTACTTC. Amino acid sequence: CASRARDSVTYEQYF.

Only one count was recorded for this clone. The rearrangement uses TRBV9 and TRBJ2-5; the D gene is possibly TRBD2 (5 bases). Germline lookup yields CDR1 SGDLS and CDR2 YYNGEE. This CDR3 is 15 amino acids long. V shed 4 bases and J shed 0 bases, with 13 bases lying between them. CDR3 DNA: TGTGCCAGCAGCCCTGAGTGGCGGGACCAAGAGACCCAGTACTTC. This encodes CASSPEWRDQETQYF.

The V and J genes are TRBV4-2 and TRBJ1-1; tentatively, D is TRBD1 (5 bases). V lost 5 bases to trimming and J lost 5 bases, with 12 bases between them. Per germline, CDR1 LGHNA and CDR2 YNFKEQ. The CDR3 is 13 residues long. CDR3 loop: CASSAGGYTEAFF. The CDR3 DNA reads TGTGCCAGCAGCGCGGGGGGGTATACTGAAGCTTTCTTT.

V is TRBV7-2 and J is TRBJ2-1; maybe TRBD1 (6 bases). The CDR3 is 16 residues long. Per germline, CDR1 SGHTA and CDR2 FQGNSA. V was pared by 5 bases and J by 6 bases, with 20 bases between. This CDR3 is CASSRPQGRSVNEQFF. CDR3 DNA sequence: TGTGCCAGCAGCCGGCCACAGGGTAGGTCTGTCAATGAGCAGTTCTTC. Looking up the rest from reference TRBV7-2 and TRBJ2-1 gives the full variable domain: GAGVSQSPSNKVTEKGKDVELRCDPISGHTALYWYRQSLGQGLEFLIYFQGNSAPDKSGLPSDRFSAERTGGSVSTLTIQRTQQEDSAVYLCASSRPQGRSVNEQFFGPGTRLTVL.

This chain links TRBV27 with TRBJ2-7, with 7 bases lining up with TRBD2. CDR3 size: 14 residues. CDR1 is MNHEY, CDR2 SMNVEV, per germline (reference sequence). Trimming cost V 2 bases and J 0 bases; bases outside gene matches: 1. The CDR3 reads CASSLGGSSYEQYF. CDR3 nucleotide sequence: TGTGCCAGCAGTTTAGGCGGGAGCTCCTACGAGCAGTACTTC.

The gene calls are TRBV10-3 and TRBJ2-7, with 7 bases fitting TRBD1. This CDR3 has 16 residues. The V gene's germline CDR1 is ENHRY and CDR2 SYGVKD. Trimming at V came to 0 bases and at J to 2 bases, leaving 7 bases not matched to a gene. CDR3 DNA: TGTGCCATCAGTGAGTCTCCGACAGGGTCCACCTACGAGCAGTACTTC. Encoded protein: CAISESPTGSTYEQYF.

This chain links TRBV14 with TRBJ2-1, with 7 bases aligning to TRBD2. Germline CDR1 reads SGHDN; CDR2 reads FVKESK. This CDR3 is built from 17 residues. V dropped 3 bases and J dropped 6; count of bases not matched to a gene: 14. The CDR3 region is CASSHALWGRGSNEQFF. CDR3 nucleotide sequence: TGTGCCAGCAGCCATGCACTATGGGGGAGGGGCAGCAATGAGCAGTTCTTC.

The CDR3 sequence is CASSLRLAGAYNEQFF. As DNA, the CDR3 is TGCGCCAGCAGCCTTCGACTAGCGGGAGCCTACAATGAGCAGTTCTTC. V gene TRBV5-1 combines with J gene TRBJ2-1, with 12 bases lining up with TRBD2. This CDR3 contains 16 residues. The germline V gene encodes CDR1 SGHRS and CDR2 YFSETQ. Trimming removed 4 bases from V and 2 bases from J; junction bases left unmatched: 4.

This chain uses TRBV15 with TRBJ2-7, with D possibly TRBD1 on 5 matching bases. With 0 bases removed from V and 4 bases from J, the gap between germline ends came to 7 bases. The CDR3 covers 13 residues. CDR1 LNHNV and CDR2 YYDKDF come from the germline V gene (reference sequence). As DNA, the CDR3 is TGTGCCACCAGCAGAGATTCAGGGTACGAGCAGTACTTC. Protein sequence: CATSRDSGYEQYF.

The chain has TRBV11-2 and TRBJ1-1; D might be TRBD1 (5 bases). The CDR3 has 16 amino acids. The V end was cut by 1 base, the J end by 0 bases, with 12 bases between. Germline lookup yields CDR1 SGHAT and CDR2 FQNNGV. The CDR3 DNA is TGTGCCAGCAGCTTAGGAAGGGGTCGGGTGAACACTGAAGCTTTCTTT. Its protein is CASSLGRGRVNTEAFF.